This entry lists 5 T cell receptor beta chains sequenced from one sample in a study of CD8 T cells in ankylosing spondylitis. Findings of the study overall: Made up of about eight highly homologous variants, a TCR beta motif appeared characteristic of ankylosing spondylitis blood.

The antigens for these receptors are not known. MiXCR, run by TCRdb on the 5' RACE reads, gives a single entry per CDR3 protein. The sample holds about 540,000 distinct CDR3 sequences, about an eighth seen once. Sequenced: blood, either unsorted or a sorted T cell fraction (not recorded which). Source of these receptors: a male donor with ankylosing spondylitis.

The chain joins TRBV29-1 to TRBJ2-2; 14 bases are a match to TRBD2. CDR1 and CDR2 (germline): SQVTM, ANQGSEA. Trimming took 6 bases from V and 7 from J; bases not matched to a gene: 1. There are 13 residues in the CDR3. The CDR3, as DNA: TGCAGCGTAGGGACTAGCGGGAGCGGGGAGCTGTTTTTT. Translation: CSVGTSGSGELFF.

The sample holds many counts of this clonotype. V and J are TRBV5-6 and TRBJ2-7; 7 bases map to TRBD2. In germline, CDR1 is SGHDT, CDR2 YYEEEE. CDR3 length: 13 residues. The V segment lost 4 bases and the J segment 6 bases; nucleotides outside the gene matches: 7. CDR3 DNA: TGTGCCAGCAGCGGGGGGGACGGTCTCGAGCAGTACGTC. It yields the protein CASSGGDGLEQYV.

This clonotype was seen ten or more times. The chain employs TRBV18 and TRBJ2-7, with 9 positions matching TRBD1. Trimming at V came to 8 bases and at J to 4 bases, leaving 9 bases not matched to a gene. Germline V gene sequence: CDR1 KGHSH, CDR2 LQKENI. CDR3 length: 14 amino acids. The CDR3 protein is CASSPPGQGYEQYF. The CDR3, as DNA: TGTGCCAGCAGTCCTCCGGGACAGGGTTACGAGCAGTACTTC.

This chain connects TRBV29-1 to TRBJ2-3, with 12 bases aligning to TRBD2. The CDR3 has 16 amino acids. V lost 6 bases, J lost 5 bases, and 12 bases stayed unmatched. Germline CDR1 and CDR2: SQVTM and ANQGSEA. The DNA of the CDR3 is TGCAGCGTCCGAGGGGCTAGCGGGAGGGCCTTAGATACGCAGTATTTT. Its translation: CSVRGASGRALDTQYF.

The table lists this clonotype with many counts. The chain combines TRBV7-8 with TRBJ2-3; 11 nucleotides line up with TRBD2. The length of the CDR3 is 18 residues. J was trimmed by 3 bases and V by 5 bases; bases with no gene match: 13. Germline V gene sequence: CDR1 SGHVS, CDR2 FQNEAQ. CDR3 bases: TGTGCCAGCAGCAAGAGGCCTTTAGCGGGAGGGCCGACAGATACGCAGTATTTT. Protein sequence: CASSKRPLAGGPTDTQYF. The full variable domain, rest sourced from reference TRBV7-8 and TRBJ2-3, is GAGVSQSPRYKVAKRGQDVALRCDPISGHVSLFWYQQALGQGPEFLTYFQNEAQLDKSGLPSDRFFAERPEGSVSTLKIQRTQQEDSAVYLCASSKRPLAGGPTDTQYFGPGTRLTVL.